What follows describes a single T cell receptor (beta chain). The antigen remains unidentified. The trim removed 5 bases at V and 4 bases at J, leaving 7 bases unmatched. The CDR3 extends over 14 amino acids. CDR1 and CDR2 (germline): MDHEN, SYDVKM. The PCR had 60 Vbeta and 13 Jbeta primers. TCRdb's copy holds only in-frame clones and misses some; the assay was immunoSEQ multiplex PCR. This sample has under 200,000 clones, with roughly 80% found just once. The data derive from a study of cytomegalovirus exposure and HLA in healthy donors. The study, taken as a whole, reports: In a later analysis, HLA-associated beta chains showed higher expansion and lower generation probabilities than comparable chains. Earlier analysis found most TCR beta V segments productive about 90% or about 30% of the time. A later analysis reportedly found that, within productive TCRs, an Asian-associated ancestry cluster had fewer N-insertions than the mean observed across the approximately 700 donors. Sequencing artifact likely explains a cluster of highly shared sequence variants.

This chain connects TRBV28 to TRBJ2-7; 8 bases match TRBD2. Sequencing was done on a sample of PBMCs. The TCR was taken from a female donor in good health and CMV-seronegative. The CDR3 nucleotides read TGTGCCAGCAGTATCGCGGGGGGTGCATACGAGCAGTACTTC. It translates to CASSIAGGAYEQYF.